This is a list of T cell receptor beta chains from one sample in a study of healthy donors' naive CD4 and CD8 T cells. TCRdb recomputed calls from the reads with MiXCR, one row per CDR3 protein. This sample yields approximately 200,000 distinct CDR3 sequences, of which around 74% are seen a single time; roughly 2.4% belongs to the top ten. Sequences were obtained from naive CD4+ and CD8+ T cells sorted from blood, pooled from several donors. The receptor source for this set is a pool of human donors in good health; the sample pools cells from several healthy donors. Both conserved end residues are part of each CDR3. The D gene is left open where the match is weak. The size entry is marked missing in some rows and otherwise reads once, few, many or a size class.

d_call	v_call	clone_size	j_call	cdr3_nt	cdr3_aa
-	TRBV11-2	-	TRBJ2-1	TGTGCCAGCAGCTCGAGGGGGGAGACATCCTACAATGAGCAGTTCTTC	CASSSRGETSYNEQFF
-	TRBV29-1	-	TRBJ2-7	TGCAGCGTTTTGCGGCAGGACATAAACGAGCAGTACTTC	CSVLRQDINEQYF
TRBD2	TRBV19	-	TRBJ2-1	TGTGCCAGTAGTATGGTAGCGGGAGGATACAATGAGCAGTTCTTC	CASSMVAGGYNEQFF
-	TRBV6-6	-	TRBJ2-6	TGTGCCAGCAGTACTTTTATGGCAGGGTCCTCTGGGGCCAACGTCCTGACTTTC	CASSTFMAGSSGANVLTF
TRBD1	TRBV29-1	-	TRBJ2-7	TGCAGCGTCAGGGGGCCGTCCTACGAGCAGTACTTC	CSVRGPSYEQYF
-	TRBV20-1	-	TRBJ2-3	TGCAGTGCTAGAGGAGCGGGAGATACGCAGTATTTT	CSARGAGDTQYF
-	TRBV6-5	-	TRBJ1-5	TGTGCCAGCAGTATGACAGGAAGAGGAGGTCAGCCCCAGCATTTT	CASSMTGRGGQPQHF
TRBD2	TRBV30	-	TRBJ2-5	TGTGCCTGGACCGGGACTAGCGGGAGGGGGCTCCAAGAGACCCAGTACTTC	CAWTGTSGRGLQETQYF
-	TRBV5-4	-	TRBJ2-5	TGTGCCAGCAGCTCTTGGGGAGGCCAAGAGACCCAGTACTTC	CASSSWGGQETQYF
TRBD2	TRBV15	-	TRBJ2-1	TGTGCCACCAGCCCCCAGTTGGCCGGGAGGAATGAGCAGTTCTTC	CATSPQLAGRNEQFF
TRBD1	TRBV29-1	-	TRBJ2-5	TGCAGCGTCATGACAGGGGAAGCGACCCAGTACTTC	CSVMTGEATQYF
-	TRBV13	-	TRBJ1-1	TGTGCCAGCAGCCAAGGCACTGAAGCTTTCTTT	CASSQGTEAFF
TRBD2	TRBV10-3	-	TRBJ2-7	TGTGCCATCAGTTTGACTAGCGGGGAGCAGTACTTC	CAISLTSGEQYF
TRBD2	TRBV6-6	-	TRBJ2-1	TGTGCCAGCAGACCGATCCTAGCGGGAGGCCTTTATGAGCAGTTCTTC	CASRPILAGGLYEQFF
-	TRBV19	-	TRBJ1-6	TGTGCCAGTACCGTTACCCCGGGGCGAGATTCACCCCTCCACTTT	CASTVTPGRDSPLHF
TRBD1	TRBV5-6	-	TRBJ2-1	TGTGCCAGCAGCTTCTCGACAGGGATTTCCTACAATGAGCAGTTCTTC	CASSFSTGISYNEQFF
-	TRBV15	-	TRBJ2-1	TGTGCCACCAGCAGAGATTCTATATTGGGACGGCACTCCTACAATGAGCAGTTCTTC	CATSRDSILGRHSYNEQFF
-	TRBV5-1	-	TRBJ1-2	TGCGCCAGCAGCGATATGTATGGCTACACCTTC	CASSDMYGYTF
-	TRBV5-5	-	TRBJ2-3	TGTGCCAGCAGCTTGGTCGGCTCCAGCACAGATACGCAGTATTTT	CASSLVGSSTDTQYF
-	TRBV6-6	few	TRBJ1-5	TGTGCCAGCGTAAGGGGCCGGAATCAGCCCCAGCATTTT	CASVRGRNQPQHF
-	TRBV6-5	few	TRBJ1-6	TGTGCCAGCAGTCGACCTTGGGATAATTCACCCCTCCACTTT	CASSRPWDNSPLHF
-	TRBV10-3	-	TRBJ1-5	TGTGCCACTAAAGGGGACCCCAATAGCAATCAGCCCCAGCATTTT	CATKGDPNSNQPQHF
-	TRBV19	-	TRBJ2-5	TGTGCCAGTAGTCCCCGTATGAGAGAGACCCAGTACTTC	CASSPRMRETQYF
-	TRBV6-5	-	TRBJ1-5	TGTGCCAGCAGTGCCCTCAGGCCGAAAGGGCAGCCCCAGCATTTT	CASSALRPKGQPQHF
-	TRBV15	-	TRBJ1-5	TGTGCCACCAGCAGAGATTGGCGGGAGTCCCAGCATTTT	CATSRDWRESQHF
TRBD1	TRBV27	-	TRBJ1-1	TGTGCCAGCAGGCTCTCAGGGCAGGGGGGTCCGAACACTGAAGCTTTCTTT	CASRLSGQGGPNTEAFF
-	TRBV6-5	-	TRBJ2-5	TGTGCCAGCAGTTACTCGGGGACGATCTGGTCCCAGTACTTC	CASSYSGTIWSQYF
-	TRBV20-1	-	TRBJ1-1	TGCAGTGCTAGACCGGACATGGGGAACACTGAAGCTTTCTTT	CSARPDMGNTEAFF
-	TRBV29-1	-	TRBJ1-1	TGCAGCGTTGAAACGGGGAGGGTGAACACTGAAGCTTTCTTT	CSVETGRVNTEAFF
-	TRBV27	-	TRBJ1-5	TGTGCCAGCAAACCTCTGGGCGATCAGCCCCAGCATTTT	CASKPLGDQPQHF
TRBD1	TRBV29-1	once	TRBJ1-2	TGCAGCGTTGCCGGACAGGGAATCTATGGCTACGCCTTT	CSVAGQGIYGYAF
TRBD1	TRBV5-1	few	TRBJ2-5	TGCGCCACCACCGCGGGACAGGCGCAAGAGACCCAGTACTTC	CATTAGQAQETQYF
-	TRBV29-1	-	TRBJ2-7	TGCAGCGGGCGAGTCGGTGAAAACCCCTACGAGCAGTACTTC	CSGRVGENPYEQYF
-	TRBV5-6	once	TRBJ1-5	TGTGCCAGCAGCTTGGAGGACCACAATCAGCCCCAGCATTTT	CASSLEDHNQPQHF
-	TRBV2	-	TRBJ2-5	TGTGCCAGCAGTGAGCTGTTCCTTCTGGGAGAGACCCAGTACTTC	CASSELFLLGETQYF
-	TRBV27	few	TRBJ2-7	TGTGCCAGCAGTCGGACGGTGTCCTACGAGCAGTACTTC	CASSRTVSYEQYF
-	TRBV5-4	once	TRBJ1-1	TGTGCCAGCAGGATGGGACGGAACACTGAAGCTTTCTTT	CASRMGRNTEAFF
-	TRBV29-1	-	TRBJ1-1	TGCAGCGTCCCACAGGGAGCCACTGAAGCTTTCTTT	CSVPQGATEAFF
-	TRBV29-1	-	TRBJ2-3	TGCAGCGTTGAACTAGCCGGTACGCAGTATTTT	CSVELAGTQYF
-	TRBV6-6	-	TRBJ2-1	TGTGCCAGCAGTTCGTACCGGGGGAACAATGAGCAGTTCTTC	CASSSYRGNNEQFF
TRBD1	TRBV6-6	-	TRBJ1-5	TGTGCCAGCAGCTATGAAACAGGGGCGCGTAATCAGCCCCAGCATTTT	CASSYETGARNQPQHF
-	TRBV2	-	TRBJ2-5	TGTGCCAGCAGAGGGAGGCAAGAGACCCAGTACTTC	CASRGRQETQYF
-	TRBV30	-	TRBJ1-1	TGTGCCTGGAGTGTATTGGGAGGAAGCACTGAAGCTTTCTTT	CAWSVLGGSTEAFF
-	TRBV18	-	TRBJ2-1	TGTGCCAGCTCACCGGTAGAGGGCTCCTACAATGAGCAGTTCTTC	CASSPVEGSYNEQFF
-	TRBV19	-	TRBJ1-2	TGTGCCAGTAGTACCTTACGGACAACTAACTATGGCTACACCTTC	CASSTLRTTNYGYTF
-	TRBV6-6	-	TRBJ1-1	TGTGCCAGCAGTTACAGCGGACAGATGAACACTGAAGCTTTCTTT	CASSYSGQMNTEAFF
-	TRBV6-5	-	TRBJ2-7	TGTGCCAGCACCCCCAACGCCTGGGACTACGAGCAGTACTTC	CASTPNAWDYEQYF
TRBD2	TRBV27	-	TRBJ2-1	TGTGCCAGCAGTTTGGGTAGCGGGAATGAGCAGTTCTTC	CASSLGSGNEQFF
TRBD1	TRBV7-2	-	TRBJ2-1	TGTGCCAGCAGCCCTGACAGGGGGCACAATGAGCAGTTCTTC	CASSPDRGHNEQFF
-	TRBV19	once	TRBJ2-1	TGTGCCAGTAAGGTGAGCGGGACAAATTACAATGAGCAGTTCTTC	CASKVSGTNYNEQFF
TRBD1	TRBV20-1	-	TRBJ2-5	TGCAGTGCTAGAAAACAGGGGGCAGAGACCCAGTACTTC	CSARKQGAETQYF
-	TRBV29-1	-	TRBJ2-2	TGCAGCGTTGTTTTTGTCAATGGCATCGGGGAGCTGTTTTTT	CSVVFVNGIGELFF